This is a list of T cell receptor beta chains from one sample in a study of T cells in Graves' hyperthyroidism and ophthalmopathy. TCRdb used MiXCR to reprocess the multiplex PCR reads, holding one entry per CDR3 protein. Among 93,000 or so distinct CDR3 sequences listed, around 50% were seen once. Sequenced sample: blood. These receptors all come from a middle-aged man with Graves' hyperthyroidism. Both conserved end residues are part of each CDR3.

j_call: TRBJ2-1
v_call: TRBV19
cdr3_aa: CASTPAGGRRDEQFF

j_call: TRBJ1-6
v_call: TRBV11-2
cdr3_aa: CASSATSNSPLHF

j_call: TRBJ2-1
v_call: TRBV18
cdr3_aa: CASSPVVSSSSYNEQFF

j_call: TRBJ2-4
v_call: TRBV7-6
cdr3_aa: CASSQNPGGAKNIQYF

j_call: TRBJ2-7
v_call: TRBV11-3
cdr3_aa: CASSFPGKPYEQYF

j_call: TRBJ2-3
v_call: TRBV5-4
cdr3_aa: CASSPGTSGSKGADTQYF

j_call: TRBJ2-1
v_call: TRBV7-6
cdr3_aa: CASSSGEGRRYEQFF

j_call: TRBJ1-1
v_call: TRBV20-1
cdr3_aa: CSAWTGLGTEAFF

j_call: TRBJ1-4
v_call: TRBV12-5
cdr3_aa: CASGHGTGGSNEKLFF

j_call: TRBJ2-3
v_call: TRBV19
cdr3_aa: CASSIGQGSTDTQYF

j_call: TRBJ1-1
v_call: TRBV7-8
cdr3_aa: CASSLRGTGYAWSTEAFF

j_call: TRBJ2-7
v_call: TRBV5-1
cdr3_aa: CASSLAAGSGYYEQYF

j_call: TRBJ2-7
v_call: TRBV10-1
cdr3_aa: CASLSGRTPYEQYF

j_call: TRBJ2-7
v_call: TRBV20-1
cdr3_aa: CSARPVRGSYEQYF

j_call: TRBJ1-4
v_call: TRBV12-3/TRBV12-4
cdr3_aa: CASSANRVGDEKLFF

j_call: TRBJ2-7
v_call: TRBV6-1
cdr3_aa: CATVGQGAPEQYF

j_call: TRBJ2-7
v_call: TRBV20-1
cdr3_aa: CSARGVSGRRYEQYF

j_call: TRBJ2-7
v_call: TRBV29-1
cdr3_aa: CSSYSTGDEQYF

j_call: TRBJ2-3
v_call: TRBV5-8
cdr3_aa: CASSFQILPGTQYF

j_call: TRBJ2-1
v_call: TRBV29-1
cdr3_aa: CSALPYASRQGSYNEQFF

j_call: TRBJ2-6
v_call: TRBV7-3
cdr3_aa: CASSPSGGANVLTF

j_call: TRBJ1-1
v_call: TRBV12-3/TRBV12-4
cdr3_aa: CASSLMAAANTEAFF

j_call: TRBJ1-1
v_call: TRBV6-1
cdr3_aa: CASRDRGTEAFF

j_call: TRBJ1-4
v_call: TRBV6-2/TRBV6-3
cdr3_aa: CASNGWTANEKLFF

j_call: TRBJ1-1
v_call: TRBV7-8
cdr3_aa: CASARGTGLGTEAFF

j_call: TRBJ1-1
v_call: TRBV7-9
cdr3_aa: CASSSRGPEEAFF

j_call: TRBJ1-2
v_call: TRBV20-1
cdr3_aa: CSARDQRTVFANYGYTF

j_call: TRBJ2-7
v_call: TRBV2
cdr3_aa: CASSSGDSRVNEQYF

j_call: TRBJ2-7
v_call: TRBV4-2
cdr3_aa: CASGQEKREGTEQYF

j_call: TRBJ2-3
v_call: TRBV7-2
cdr3_aa: CAWTREATSTDTQYF

j_call: TRBJ2-6
v_call: TRBV15
cdr3_aa: CATSSFRGTGANVLTF

j_call: TRBJ2-2
v_call: TRBV5-1
cdr3_aa: CASSWTGDGELFF

j_call: TRBJ2-3
v_call: TRBV29-1
cdr3_aa: CSSLAGPRGDTQYF

j_call: TRBJ1-5
v_call: TRBV5-1
cdr3_aa: CASSPGQYSNQPQHF